This T cell receptor beta chain comes out of a study of beta chain features in type 1 diabetes. Looking at the study overall: The number of sorted cells examined across all samples was approximately 100 million. Study conclusions and caveats: Moderate yet significant TCRB CDR3 shortening was seen in Type 1 diabetes patients in all four CD4+ subsets.

Purities in excess of 95% were seen in all sorted populations. Remarks on this clone: Its antigen is unknown.

Reverse transcription of all isolated RNA meant that expressed TCRB transcripts were sequenced. Reads from naive, central memory and regulatory T cell samples averaged about 3.3 million. The protocol was immunoSEQ multiplex PCR, while the TCRdb copy is restricted to in-frame clones and leaves out a portion. The sample includes about 250,000 clones, approximately 11% of them seen just once. This clonotype originated in a man aged 30 to 45 with type 1 diabetes. The sequenced sample consisted of naive CD4+ T cells from blood.

The CDR3 nucleotides read TGTGCCAGCAGTGTAGCGCGCCGCCAAGAGACCCAGTACTTC. It encodes CASSVARRQETQYF. This chain joins TRBV7-2 and TRBJ2-5; a possible D gene is TRBD2 (5 bases). In germline, CDR1 is SGHTA, CDR2 FQGNSA. Trimming pared 6 bases from V and 1 base from J, leaving 12 bases between. CDR3 length: 14 amino acids.